Following are 31 T cell receptor beta chains from one sample sequenced in a study of chemoradiotherapy in HPV16-positive cancers. Profiling relied on immunoSEQ multiplex PCR, and the TCRdb table lists in-frame clones only, not all of them. The sample records 3,600 or so clones, roughly 78% being singletons. Source: tumor tissue, taken from a patient who underwent chemoradiotherapy. The receptors come from a human donor with HPV-associated anogenital cancer.

The chain uses TRBV6-6 and TRBJ1-1, with 8 nucleotides matching TRBD1. V lost 6 bases to trimming and J lost 4 bases; unmatched junction nucleotides: 7. The CDR3 is 14 amino acids. Germline CDR1 MNHNY, CDR2 SVGAGI (reference sequence). The CDR3 is CASRATGAGTEAFF. The DNA of the CDR3 is TGTGCCAGCAGAGCGACAGGGGCTGGCACTGAAGCTTTCTTT.

The chain carries TRBV4-3 and TRBJ1-6, with TRBD1 as a possible D gene (5 bases). Trimming cost V 4 bases and J 0 bases, with 13 bases left between them. The CDR3 extends over 17 amino acids. CDR1 is LGHNA, CDR2 YSLEER, per germline. CDR3 region: CASSRDFSSSYNSPLHF. CDR3 DNA sequence: TGCGCCAGCAGCCGGGACTTCTCCAGCTCCTATAATTCACCCCTCCACTTT.

This clone was found a few times. This CDR3 reads CASSLLSGRAREYEQFF. CDR3 bases: TGTGCCAGCAGTTTATTGAGCGGGAGGGCCCGGGAGTATGAGCAGTTCTTC. This chain uses TRBV27 with TRBJ2-1; 10 nucleotides align to TRBD2. The CDR3 runs to 17 residues. With V trimmed by 1 base and J by 8 bases, 11 bases remained unmatched. CDR1 is MNHEY, CDR2 SMNVEV, per germline (reference sequence).

This sequence joins TRBV7-2 and TRBJ2-1, with TRBD2 identical over 10 bases. The CDR3 contains 15 residues. Trimming at V came to 3 bases and at J to 4 bases, leaving 3 bases not matched to a gene. CDR1 is SGHTA, CDR2 FQGNSA, per germline. The CDR3 sequence is CASSLTSGPYNEQFF. CDR3 nucleotides: TGTGCCAGCAGCTTGACTAGCGGGCCTTACAATGAGCAGTTCTTC. The variable domain in full, with the rest retrieved from reference TRBV7-2 and TRBJ2-1, is GAGVSQSPSNKVTEKGKDVELRCDPISGHTALYWYRQSLGQGLEFLIYFQGNSAPDKSGLPSDRFSAERTGGSVSTLTIQRTQQEDSAVYLCASSLTSGPYNEQFFGPGTRLTVL.

The count of this clone is one. The CDR3 DNA reads TGTGCCAGCAGCGTAGGCCCAGCGGGAGTTTCCGAGCAGTACTTC. Protein product: CASSVGPAGVSEQYF. This rearrangement joins TRBV9 to TRBJ2-7; 8 nucleotides align to TRBD2. The germline CDR1 and CDR2 sequences are SGDLS and YYNGEE. CDR3 size: 15 residues. Trimming cost V 0 bases and J 6 bases; bases outside gene matches: 8.

This rearrangement joins TRBV28 to TRBJ2-1; TRBD2 matches at 13 bases. Germline V CDR1 and CDR2: MDHEN, SYDVKM. The CDR3 has 18 residues. Unmatched junction bases numbered 10, after V lost 4 bases and J lost 4 bases. Here the CDR3 reads CASSWYGGTSGNYNEQFF. The CDR3 coding sequence is TGTGCCAGCAGTTGGTATGGCGGGACTAGCGGGAATTACAATGAGCAGTTCTTC.

The CDR3 region has the DNA TGTGCCACCTTGGGGATCTGGGGCGAGCAGTACTTC. Amino acid sequence: CATLGIWGEQYF. The chain employs TRBV28 and TRBJ2-7, with D uncertain. Germline assignment: CDR1 MDHEN and CDR2 SYDVKM. This CDR3 has 12 residues. The V gene lost 10 bases and the J gene lost 6 bases, with 16 bases spanning the gap.

This chain connects TRBV27 to TRBJ1-5; a possible D gene is TRBD1 (6 bases). There are 16 residues in the CDR3. Germline V gives CDR1 MNHEY, CDR2 SMNVEV (reference sequence). Trimming pared 5 bases from V and 2 bases from J, leaving 16 bases between. The CDR3 DNA reads as TGTGCCAGCAGTAAGTGGGGGGGCCAACGCAATCAGCCCCAGCATTTT. Translation gives CASSKWGGQRNQPQHF.

The chain has TRBV18 and TRBJ1-6; D gene unclear. Germline assignment: CDR1 KGHSH and CDR2 LQKENI. Trimming shortened V by 4 bases and J by 0 bases, and 4 bases separated the two germline ends. The CDR3 is 14 amino acids. CDR3 sequence: CASSQSSYNSPLHF. The CDR3 DNA reads as TGTGCCAGCTCACAGAGCTCCTATAATTCACCCCTCCACTTT.

The CDR3 DNA reads as TGTGCCAGCAGCCCCTGGGGGCCGCACGGCAATGAGCAGTTCTTC. Encoded protein: CASSPWGPHGNEQFF. The chain carries TRBV11-2 and TRBJ2-1, with D possibly matching TRBD1 (6 bases). The CDR3 totals 15 residues. Germline V gene lookup returns CDR1 SGHAT and CDR2 FQNNGV. Trimming left V 5 bases short and J 6 bases short, with 17 bases between.

The J gene is TRBJ1-4, the V gene TRBV30; 10 bases agree with TRBD1. The trim removed 0 bases at V and 7 bases at J, leaving 8 bases unmatched. The CDR3 contains 16 residues. The germline CDR1 and CDR2 sequences are GTSNPN and SVGIG (reference sequence). The CDR3 loop reads CAWSVGPRDRGEKLFF. The CDR3 bases are TGTGCCTGGAGTGTAGGTCCCCGGGACAGGGGTGAAAAACTGTTTTTT.

The gene calls are TRBV2 and TRBJ2-1; D gene unclear. Germline V CDR1 and CDR2: SNHLY, FYNNEI. V lost 4 bases and J lost 2, with 12 bases in between. This CDR3 spans 15 amino acids. CDR3 sequence (DNA): TGTGCCAGCAGTGCGCAAGGGCCGGCCTACAATGAGCAGTTCTTC. Translation: CASSAQGPAYNEQFF. The variable domain in full, completed from reference TRBV2 and TRBJ2-1, reads EPEVTQTPSHQVTQMGQEVILRCVPISNHLYFYWYRQILGQKVEFLVSFYNNEISEKSEIFDDQFSVERPDGSNFTLKIRSTKLEDSAMYFCASSAQGPAYNEQFFGPGTRLTVL.

A word on this clone: This could be a read error, since a much larger clone is one nucleotide away. The gene calls are TRBV6-4 and TRBJ2-5; D not certain. The J call could be wrong; TRBJ2-7 is a better fit for the DNA end. Germline V gene lookup returns CDR1 MRHNA and CDR2 SNTAGT. This CDR3 has 14 residues. CDR3 sequence reads: CASTHGYGSYEQYF. CDR3 nucleotides: TGTGCCAGCACCCACGGGTACGGTTCCTACGAGCAGTACTTC.

In the case of this clone: One junction end disagrees with the germline gene, perhaps due to a read error. The sample has other DNA sequences that encode this CDR3 too. The chain employs TRBV7-9 and TRBJ1-1, with a weak D call TRBD1 (6 bases). Per germline, CDR1 SEHNR and CDR2 FQNEAQ (reference sequence). CDR3 length equals 14 residues. The CDR3 DNA follows: TGTGCCAGCAGCTTTTACAGGGAGAACACTGAAGCCTTCTTT. It codes for CASSFYRENTEAFF.

This sequence joins TRBV5-1 and TRBJ2-3; TRBD1 is a possible D gene (6 bases). This CDR3 comprises 14 residues. CDR1 and CDR2 from the germline V gene are SGHRS and YFSETQ. V gave up 8 bases and J gave up 3 bases, with 16 bases separating them. The CDR3, as DNA: TGCGCCAGTCGTGATTCGCAGGGGACAGATACGCAGTATTTT. Translation gives CASRDSQGTDTQYF. Variable domain in full (rest from reference TRBV5-1 and TRBJ2-3): KAGVTQTPRYLIKTRGQQVTLSCSPISGHRSVSWYQQTPGQGLQFLFEYFSETQRNKGNFPGRFSGRQFSNSRSEMNVSTLELGDSALYLCASRDSQGTDTQYFGPGTRLTVL.

The V gene is TRBV14, the J gene TRBJ1-3; TRBD1 aligns across 8 bases. The CDR3 is 15 residues long. Trimming at V came to 4 bases and at J to 2 bases, leaving 4 bases not matched to a gene. From germline, CDR1 is SGHDN and CDR2 FVKESK. In DNA form, the CDR3 reads TGTGCCAGCAGCCGAGTCAGGGGGCCTGGAAACACCATATATTTT. It is translated as CASSRVRGPGNTIYF.

V and J are TRBV7-8 and TRBJ2-2; 8 bases fit TRBD2. The ends lost 2 bases at V and 5 bases at J; junction bases unmatched: 13. The CDR3 covers 18 residues. The germline V gene encodes CDR1 SGHVS and CDR2 FQNEAQ. CDR3 amino acids: CASSLPTYGGDVTGELFF. CDR3 bases: TGTGCCAGCAGCTTACCAACCTACGGGGGGGATGTGACCGGGGAGCTGTTTTTT.

The chain is built from TRBV10-1 and TRBJ2-3, with TRBD1 as a possible D gene (5 bases). Trimming shortened V by 2 bases and J by 4 bases, and 10 bases separated the two germline ends. This CDR3 has 14 residues. CDR1 and CDR2 (germline): WNHNN, SYGVQD (reference sequence). The CDR3 region has the DNA TGCGCCAGCAGTGAGGGCAGGGTCGCAGATACGCAGTATTTT. This gives the protein CASSEGRVADTQYF.

The V call is TRBV19, the J call TRBJ1-5; no clear D. The V gene lost 6 bases and the J gene lost 5 bases, with 17 bases spanning the gap. This CDR3 contains 15 residues. Per the germline V gene, CDR1 is LNHDA and CDR2 is SQIVND (reference sequence). The CDR3 sequence: CASSPPPGRDQPQHF. The CDR3 bases are TGTGCCAGTAGCCCCCCCCCGGGCAGAGATCAGCCCCAGCATTTT. The full variable domain, completed using reference TRBV19 and TRBJ1-5, is DGGITQSPKYLFRKEGQNVTLSCEQNLNHDAMYWYRQDPGQGLRLIYYSQIVNDFQKGDIAEGYSVSREKKESFPLTVTSAQKNPTAFYLCASSPPPGRDQPQHFGDGTRLSIL.

The sample holds a few counts of this clone. The chain is built from TRBV4-3 and TRBJ1-4; D may be TRBD1 (6 bases). Looked up from germline, CDR1 is LGHNA and CDR2 is YSLEER. The CDR3 length is 14 residues. Trimming removed 4 bases at V and 3 bases at J, with 9 bases between. CDR3 loop: CASSPTGPNEKLFF. The CDR3 bases are TGCGCCAGCAGCCCGACAGGACCTAATGAAAAACTGTTTTTT.

The chain employs TRBV28 and TRBJ2-7, with D maybe TRBD2 (7 bases). V was shortened by 6 bases and J by 5 bases, with 14 bases between the two germline ends. Germline CDR1 and CDR2: MDHEN and SYDVKM. The CDR3 is 13 amino acids. The CDR3 DNA reads TGTGCCAGCAGCCCCTCGGGGGGCAACGAGCAGTACTTC. As protein: CASSPSGGNEQYF.

The gene calls are TRBV7-2 and TRBJ1-2, with D perhaps TRBD1 (6 bases). The V end was cut by 2 bases, the J end by 6 bases, with 10 bases between. The CDR3 length is 13 residues. Germline CDR1 and CDR2: SGHTA and FQGNSA. CDR3 loop: CASSLRGGDGYTF. The CDR3 nucleotides are TGTGCCAGCAGCTTAAGGGGGGGGGATGGCTACACCTTC.

The rearrangement joins TRBV20-1 to TRBJ2-1; the D call may be TRBD1 or TRBD2 (5 bases each). CDR1 is DFQATT, CDR2 SNEGSKA, per germline (reference sequence). The CDR3 covers 10 residues. The germline V and J ends were trimmed by 5 bases and 9 bases, with 8 bases remaining between them. The CDR3 DNA reads TGCAGTGCTGCCGGGACTGAGCAGTTCTTC. Amino acid sequence: CSAAGTEQFF.

V gene TRBV7-6 combines with J gene TRBJ1-1; the match to TRBD1 covers 8 bases. The germline V gene encodes CDR1 SGHVS and CDR2 FNYEAQ. With 1 base clipped from V and 3 bases from J, the junction kept 10 bases outside the gene matches. The CDR3 covers 17 residues. The CDR3 DNA is TGTGCCAGCAGCTTAGTGGCAGGGGGCGCAAGGTACACTGAAGCTTTCTTT. This gives the protein CASSLVAGGARYTEAFF.

On this clone: This same CDR3 is encoded by further DNA sequences in the sample. This chain links TRBV9 with TRBJ2-5; D is unresolved. Per the germline V gene, CDR1 is SGDLS and CDR2 is YYNGEE. The CDR3 sequence is 14 residues long. The V end was cut by 3 bases, the J end by 2 bases, with 11 bases between. CDR3 protein: CASSASERQETQYF. In DNA form, the CDR3 reads TGTGCCAGCAGCGCCAGCGAGAGGCAAGAGACCCAGTACTTC.

The chain employs TRBV9 and TRBJ1-4; 10 positions match TRBD1. The CDR3 contains 14 residues. The V gene end was trimmed by 3 bases and the J gene end by 7 bases; junction bases not matched to a gene: 3. CDR1 is SGDLS, CDR2 YYNGEE, per germline. The DNA of the CDR3 is TGTGCCAGCAGCGCAGGACAGGGGGGTGAAAAACTGTTTTTT. Translation gives CASSAGQGGEKLFF.

Worth noting for this clone: This sequence may be a read error, since a much larger clone differs from it by one base. This chain joins TRBV4-3 and TRBJ1-1; D is unclear. V lost 4 bases and J 2 bases, leaving 8 bases between the germline ends. Germline assignment: CDR1 LGHNA and CDR2 YSLEER. This CDR3 has 13 residues. Written as DNA, the CDR3 is TGCGCCAGCAGCCCGTCAGGAAACACTGAAGCTTTCTTT. Amino acids: CASSPSGNTEAFF.

V is TRBV6-1 and J is TRBJ1-1; possible D gene TRBD1, 5 bases. Germline lookup yields CDR1 MNHNS and CDR2 SASEGT. There are 14 residues in the CDR3. V lost 3 bases to trimming and J lost 3 bases, with 11 bases between them. The DNA for the CDR3 is TGTGCCAGCAGTGATCGGGGCCAGTACACTGAAGCTTTCTTT. Translation gives CASSDRGQYTEAFF.

V gene TRBV18 combines with J gene TRBJ2-1; 8 bases line up with TRBD2. The germline CDR1 and CDR2 sequences are KGHSH and LQKENI. V trimming: 6 bases; J trimming: 8 bases; junction bases outside the gene matches: 21. CDR3 length: 18 residues. The CDR3 coding sequence is TGTGCCAGCTCCCAAGTGGGAGTTCTCGCGGGAGGAAAGGATGAGCAGTTCTTC. Protein product: CASSQVGVLAGGKDEQFF.

The rearrangement joins TRBV27 to TRBJ1-6; no definite D call. V was cut by 5 bases and J by 5 bases, with 13 bases left in between. Germline CDR1 reads MNHEY; CDR2 reads SMNVEV (reference sequence). The CDR3 length is 15 residues. The CDR3, as DNA: TGTGCCAGCAGTATCTCTTCCTGGAATAATTCACCCCTCCACTTT. Its translation is CASSISSWNNSPLHF.

V is TRBV2 and J is TRBJ2-1, with D perhaps matching TRBD1 (6 bases). V lost 9 bases and J lost 2, with 17 bases in between. This CDR3 region has 15 residues. CDR1 and CDR2 (germline): SNHLY, FYNNEI. CDR3 coding DNA: TGTGCCAGTGACTTTCAGGGGCCCACCTACAATGAGCAGTTCTTC. It specifies CASDFQGPTYNEQFF.